A selection of T cell receptor beta chains follows, all from one sample in a study of CXCR3-negative and CXCR3-positive naive CD8 T cells. TCRdb re-called the 5' RACE reads; one entry per CDR3 protein, DNA not given. Its listing shows tens of thousands of distinct CDR3 sequences. The specimen was naive CXCR3+ CD8+ T cells from blood. The receptors were gathered from a human donor in good health. Some clones in this sample may be carry-over from other donors' samples. The CDR3 runs from the conserved cysteine through the conserved F or W. Clone size is stated in some rows and not others, as once, few, many or a class when expanded.

J gene | clone size | V gene | CDR3 protein
TRBJ2-2 | NA | TRBV10-3 | CAISDKQNTGELFF
TRBJ2-3 | NA | TRBV7-3 | CASSAFSRGGADTQYF
TRBJ2-7 | NA | TRBV2 | CASNHPGEGNEQYF
TRBJ2-1 | NA | TRBV11-2 | CAGSLGSGEQFF
TRBJ1-5 | NA | TRBV6-5 | CASTKYEGDDQPQHF
TRBJ2-7 | NA | TRBV3-1 | CASSPYRGYEQYF
TRBJ2-1 | NA | TRBV12-3/TRBV12-4 | CASSPQGGEQFF
TRBJ1-6 | NA | TRBV6-2/TRBV6-3 | CASGDAENSPLHF
TRBJ2-7 | NA | TRBV7-3 | CASSQTGSTSSEQYF
TRBJ1-3 | NA | TRBV29-1 | CSAWVTGGLHTIYF
TRBJ1-2 | NA | TRBV28 | CASRRDVGYGYTF
TRBJ1-2 | NA | TRBV29-1 | CSVPIRTHDGYTF
TRBJ2-1 | medium-sized | TRBV2 | CASSPSLRGVDNEQFF
TRBJ2-2 | NA | TRBV29-1 | CSVEGPRTGGSLGELFF
TRBJ2-7 | NA | TRBV14 | CASSLDYFYEQYF
TRBJ2-7 | NA | TRBV20-1 | CSARGGGTGFSYEQYF
TRBJ1-1 | NA | TRBV7-3 | CASSLNSDSEAFF
TRBJ2-7 | NA | TRBV29-1 | CSGASGNSYEQYF